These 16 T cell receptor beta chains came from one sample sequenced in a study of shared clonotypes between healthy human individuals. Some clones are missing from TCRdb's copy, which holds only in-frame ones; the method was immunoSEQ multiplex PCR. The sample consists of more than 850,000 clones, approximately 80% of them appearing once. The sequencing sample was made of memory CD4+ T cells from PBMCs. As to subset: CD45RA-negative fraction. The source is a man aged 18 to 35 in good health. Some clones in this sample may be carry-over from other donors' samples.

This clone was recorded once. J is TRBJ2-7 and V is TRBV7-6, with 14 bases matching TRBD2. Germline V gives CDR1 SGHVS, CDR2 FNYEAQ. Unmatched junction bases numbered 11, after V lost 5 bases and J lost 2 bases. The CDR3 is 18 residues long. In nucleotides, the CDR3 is TGTGCCAGCAGCAAAAGGGGGACTAGCGGGAGTCTAACCTACGAGCAGTACTTC. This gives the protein CASSKRGTSGSLTYEQYF.

In DNA form, the CDR3 reads TGTGCCAGCAGCTCCTGGGACAAGCAATACGGCTACACCTTC. Translating it yields CASSSWDKQYGYTF. The chain employs TRBV7-2 and TRBJ1-2; a possible D gene is TRBD1 (6 bases). Germline V gene lookup returns CDR1 SGHTA and CDR2 FQGNSA. Trimming cost V 4 bases and J 8 bases, with 17 bases left between them. The CDR3 sequence is 14 residues long.

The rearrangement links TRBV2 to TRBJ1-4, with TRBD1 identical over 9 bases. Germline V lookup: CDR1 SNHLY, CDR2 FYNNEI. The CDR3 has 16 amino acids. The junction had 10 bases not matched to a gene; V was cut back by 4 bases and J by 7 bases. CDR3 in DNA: TGTGCCAGCAGTGCCAGACAGGGGGATGCCGGTGAAAAACTGTTTTTT. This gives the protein CASSARQGDAGEKLFF.

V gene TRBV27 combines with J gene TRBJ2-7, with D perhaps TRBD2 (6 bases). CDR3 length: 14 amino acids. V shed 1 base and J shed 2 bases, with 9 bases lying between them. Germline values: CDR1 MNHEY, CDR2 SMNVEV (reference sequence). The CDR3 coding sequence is TGTGCCAGCAGTTTATATCCTAGCGCCTACGAGCAGTACTTC. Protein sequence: CASSLYPSAYEQYF.

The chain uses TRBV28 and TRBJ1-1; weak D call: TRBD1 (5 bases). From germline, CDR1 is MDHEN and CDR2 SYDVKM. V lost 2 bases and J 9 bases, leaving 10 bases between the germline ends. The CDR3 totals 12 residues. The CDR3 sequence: CASSLDSGKAFF. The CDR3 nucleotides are TGTGCCAGCAGTTTAGACAGTGGCAAAGCTTTCTTT.

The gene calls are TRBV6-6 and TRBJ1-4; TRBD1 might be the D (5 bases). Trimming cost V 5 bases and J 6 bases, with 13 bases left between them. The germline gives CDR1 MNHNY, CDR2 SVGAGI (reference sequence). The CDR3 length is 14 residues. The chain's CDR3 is CASSRGGSDEKLFF. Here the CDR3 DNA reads TGTGCCAGCAGTCGGGGGGGTTCGGATGAAAAACTGTTTTTT.

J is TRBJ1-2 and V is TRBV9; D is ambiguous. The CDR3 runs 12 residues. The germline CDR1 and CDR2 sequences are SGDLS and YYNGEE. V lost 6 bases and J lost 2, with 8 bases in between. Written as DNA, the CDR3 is TGTGCCAGCACGAGAGTCAACTATGGCTACACCTTC. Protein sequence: CASTRVNYGYTF.

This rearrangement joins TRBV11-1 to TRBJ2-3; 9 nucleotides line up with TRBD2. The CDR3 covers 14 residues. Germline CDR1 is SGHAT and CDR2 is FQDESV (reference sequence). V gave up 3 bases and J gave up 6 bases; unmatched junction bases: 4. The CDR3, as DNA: TGTGCCAGCAGCTTCCTAGCGGGAACTGATACGCAGTATTTT. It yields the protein CASSFLAGTDTQYF.

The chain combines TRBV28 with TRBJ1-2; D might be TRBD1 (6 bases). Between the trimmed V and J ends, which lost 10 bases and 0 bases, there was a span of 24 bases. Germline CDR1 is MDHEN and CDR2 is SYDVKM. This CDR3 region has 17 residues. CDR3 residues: CATTWTDRPLANYGYTF. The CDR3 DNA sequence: TGTGCCACCACATGGACAGATCGACCCCTTGCTAACTATGGCTACACCTTC.

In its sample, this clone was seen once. CDR3 sequence: CASSRAGDWYEQYF. The CDR3 DNA follows: TGTGCCAGCAGCCGAGCGGGAGACTGGTACGAGCAGTACTTC. The V call is TRBV11-2, the J call TRBJ2-7, with 8 bases lining up with TRBD2. Looked up from germline, CDR1 is SGHAT and CDR2 is FQNNGV. Trimming cost V 5 bases and J 4 bases; bases outside gene matches: 7. The CDR3 sequence is 14 residues long.

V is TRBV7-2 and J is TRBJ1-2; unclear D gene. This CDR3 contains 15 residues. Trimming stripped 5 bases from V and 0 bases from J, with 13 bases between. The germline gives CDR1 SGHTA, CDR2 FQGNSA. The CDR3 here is CASSPQVSANYGYTF. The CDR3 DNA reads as TGTGCCAGCAGCCCCCAGGTTTCAGCTAACTATGGCTACACCTTC.

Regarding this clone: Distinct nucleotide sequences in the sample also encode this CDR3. This CDR3 is CSVGQGRNTEAFF. In nucleotides, the CDR3 is TGCAGCGTGGGACAGGGGAGGAACACTGAAGCTTTCTTT. The chain has TRBV29-1 and TRBJ1-1; 10 nucleotides match TRBD1. The trim removed 6 bases at V and 1 base at J, leaving 2 bases unmatched. Germline V lookup: CDR1 SQVTM, CDR2 ANQGSEA. CDR3 length: 13 residues.

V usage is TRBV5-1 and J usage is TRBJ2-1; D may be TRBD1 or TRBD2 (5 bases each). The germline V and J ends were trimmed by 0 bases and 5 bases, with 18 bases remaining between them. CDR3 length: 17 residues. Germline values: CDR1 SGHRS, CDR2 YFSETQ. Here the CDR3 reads CASSLVGDGLRDNEQFF. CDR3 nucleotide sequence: TGCGCCAGCAGCTTGGTGGGGGACGGGTTGCGGGACAATGAGCAGTTCTTC.

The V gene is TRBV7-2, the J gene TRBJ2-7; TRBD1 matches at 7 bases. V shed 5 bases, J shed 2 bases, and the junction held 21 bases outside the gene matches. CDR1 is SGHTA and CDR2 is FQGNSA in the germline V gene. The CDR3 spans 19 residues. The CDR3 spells CASSLGRVSRGLSPYEQYF. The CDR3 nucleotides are TGTGCCAGCAGCCTGGGGCGGGTTAGCAGGGGGTTAAGTCCCTACGAGCAGTACTTC.

CDR3 nucleotides: TGTGCCACCAGCAACCGACCCAGCCCCTTCGAGCAGTACTTC. This sequence encodes CATSNRPSPFEQYF. V usage is TRBV15 and J usage is TRBJ2-7, with D unresolved. The CDR3 length is 14 residues. Germline V gives CDR1 LNHNV, CDR2 YYDKDF (reference sequence). The V end lost 4 bases, the J end lost 6 bases, and 16 bases lay between the germline ends. The full variable domain, in which reference TRBV15 and TRBJ2-7 provide the parts outside the CDR3, is DAMVIQNPRYQVTQFGKPVTLSCSQTLNHNVMYWYQQKSSQAPKLLFHYYDKDFNNEADTPDNFQSRRPNTSFCFLDIRSPGLGDTAMYLCATSNRPSPFEQYFGPGTRLTVT.

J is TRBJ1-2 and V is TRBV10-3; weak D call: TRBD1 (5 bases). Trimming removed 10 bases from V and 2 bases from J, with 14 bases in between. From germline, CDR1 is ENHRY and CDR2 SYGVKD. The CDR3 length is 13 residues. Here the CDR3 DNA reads TGTGCCACCGGGAAACAGGTGAACTATGGCTACACCTTC. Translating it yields CATGKQVNYGYTF.